Following are 14 T cell receptor beta chains from one sample sequenced in a study of read filtering for tumor transcriptome and immune sequencing. Molecular barcoded adaptors covering alpha/delta and beta/gamma chains were used on 400 ng RNA. TCRdb used MiXCR to reprocess the reads, holding one entry per CDR3 protein. The sample comprises over 80,000 distinct CDR3 sequences, more than 9% of which are singletons, and just under 15% rests with the top ten. What was sequenced was a population of CD138-negative cells sorted from bone marrow. The receptors stem from a donor at least 40 years old with multiple myeloma.

This clonotype was counted at least ten times. The gene calls are TRBV5-6 and TRBJ2-7, with 8 positions matching TRBD2. Germline loops: CDR1 SGHDT, CDR2 YYEEEE. With V trimmed by 3 bases and J by 0 bases, 2 bases remained unmatched. The CDR3 sequence is 14 residues long. The CDR3, as DNA: TGTGCCAGCAGCTACGGGACTAGCTCCTACGAGCAGTACTTC. Its translation is CASSYGTSSYEQYF.

This clonotype was seen many times. The CDR3 DNA reads as TGTGCCAGCAGACACCAGGGTCTTAGTGGGGCCAACGTCCTGACTTTC. Residues: CASRHQGLSGANVLTF. The rearrangement uses TRBV7-2 and TRBJ2-6, with D possibly TRBD1 on 5 matching bases. The length of the CDR3 is 16 residues. Germline CDR1 is SGHTA and CDR2 is FQGNSA. V was clipped by 6 bases and J by 3 bases, with 15 bases between them.

The table lists this clonotype with many counts. The chain recombines TRBV30 with TRBJ2-2; D assignment may be TRBD1 or TRBD2 (5 bases each). The CDR3 totals 14 residues. The V and J ends lost 4 bases and 6 bases respectively, with 15 bases between them. The germline V gene has CDR1 GTSNPN and CDR2 SVGIG (reference sequence). The CDR3 region has the DNA TGTGCCTGGAAGGGACCGGGCTTCGCCGGGGAGCTGTTTTTT. Amino acid sequence: CAWKGPGFAGELFF.

This clonotype came up a few times. The rearrangement links TRBV5-1 to TRBJ1-1; possible D gene TRBD1, 5 bases. Germline-derived CDR1 and CDR2 are SGHRS and YFSETQ. This CDR3 region has 14 residues. Trimming cost V 7 bases and J 1 base, with 14 bases left between them. CDR3 coding DNA: TGCGCCAGCCACCTTGGGGGGACGAACACTGAAGCTTTCTTT. Its protein product is CASHLGGTNTEAFF. The full variable domain, rest sourced from reference TRBV5-1 and TRBJ1-1, is KAGVTQTPRYLIKTRGQQVTLSCSPISGHRSVSWYQQTPGQGLQFLFEYFSETQRNKGNFPGRFSGRQFSNSRSEMNVSTLELGDSALYLCASHLGGTNTEAFFGQGTRLTVV.

The table lists this clonotype with many counts. V and J are TRBV20-1 and TRBJ1-2, with D unresolved. Germline V gene sequence: CDR1 DFQATT, CDR2 SNEGSKA (reference sequence). This CDR3 has 12 residues. V lost 6 bases to trimming and J lost 7 bases, with 15 bases between them. The CDR3 DNA is TGCAGTGCGGAGTCGGGATATTCTGGCTACACCTTC. It codes for CSAESGYSGYTF.

Concerning this clonotype itself: This may be a read error: a much more frequent sequence differs by one nucleotide. Since the CDR3 does not end with the conserved phenylalanine or tryptophan, this likely comes from a read error. The rearrangement joins TRBV6-5 to TRBJ2-5; tentative D call: TRBD1 (6 bases). V lost 5 bases to trimming and J lost 1 base, with 11 bases between them. This CDR3 comprises 14 residues. Looked up from germline, CDR1 is MNHEY and CDR2 is SVGAGI. DNA of the CDR3: TGTGCCAGCAGTGAACAGGGCCGCCAAGAGACCCAGTACTCC. Residues: CASSEQGRQETQYS.

This clonotype has at least ten counts. The chain employs TRBV15 and TRBJ2-3, with D perhaps TRBD1 (5 bases). The CDR3 loop spans 16 amino acids. The V gene's germline CDR1 is LNHNV and CDR2 YYDKDF (reference sequence). Trimming removed 0 bases at V and 0 bases at J, with 10 bases between. DNA of the CDR3: TGTGCCACCAGCAGAGATAGGGGTGCTAGCACAGATACGCAGTATTTT. Translating it yields CATSRDRGASTDTQYF.

The gene calls are TRBV14 and TRBJ1-2; D unclear. Per the germline V gene, CDR1 is SGHDN and CDR2 is FVKESK. Trimming took off 2 bases at V and 7 bases at J, with 20 bases between the two ends. This CDR3 contains 16 residues. This chain's CDR3 is CASSQIGPPGESGYTF. The CDR3 DNA follows: TGTGCCAGCAGCCAAATAGGACCCCCTGGTGAAAGTGGCTACACCTTC.

Many counts were recorded for this clonotype. This chain links TRBV30 with TRBJ1-5, with 11 bases aligning to TRBD1. Losses at the gene ends were 1 base for V and 1 base for J; bases not matched to a gene: 6. The CDR3 spans 17 residues. Germline-derived CDR1 and CDR2 are GTSNPN and SVGIG (reference sequence). The CDR3 here is CAWSGTGGPLSNQPQHF. CDR3 nucleotides: TGTGCCTGGAGTGGGACAGGGGGCCCCCTGAGCAATCAGCCCCAGCATTTT.

This clonotype was found many times. V is TRBV20-1 and J is TRBJ2-7; the match to TRBD2 covers 12 bases. The length of the CDR3 is 14 residues. Germline V gives CDR1 DFQATT, CDR2 SNEGSKA (reference sequence). Losses at the gene ends were 5 bases for V and 6 bases for J; bases not matched to a gene: 8. The CDR3 sequence is CSAPRTSGNTEQYF. The CDR3 DNA sequence: TGCAGTGCTCCTCGGACTAGCGGGAATACCGAGCAGTACTTC.

This clonotype has a count of ten or more. The junction shows a germline mismatch at one end, possibly a read error. The gene calls are TRBV7-9 and TRBJ2-1; D could derive from TRBD1 or TRBD2 (5 bases each). The length of the CDR3 is 16 residues. CDR1 is SEHNR, CDR2 FQNEAQ, per germline (reference sequence). The CDR3 region is CASSLDLAGTENEQSF. CDR3 in DNA: TGTGCCAGCAGCTTAGATTTAGCTGGGACGGAGAATGAGCAGTCCTTC.

The chain recombines TRBV7-6 with TRBJ2-7, with D possibly TRBD1 on 6 matching bases. Trimming removed 5 bases at V and 0 bases at J, with 14 bases between. Germline values: CDR1 SGHVS, CDR2 FNYEAQ. The CDR3 spans 15 residues. The CDR3 DNA sequence: TGTGCCAGCAGCCCGACAGGACCGGACTCCTACGAGCAGTACTTC. This sequence encodes CASSPTGPDSYEQYF.

Only a few counts were recorded for this clonotype. A read error is possible here, since a much larger clone lies one base away. CDR3 in amino acids: CASSQDRNSPLHF. The DNA of the CDR3 is TGTGCCAGCAGTCAGGATAGAAATTCACCCCTCCACTTT. The genes are TRBV27 and TRBJ1-6; no definite D call. This CDR3 has 13 amino acids. The V end was cut by 5 bases, the J end by 7 bases, with 9 bases between. Germline CDR1 MNHEY, CDR2 SMNVEV (reference sequence).

This clonotype was recorded many times. The chain is built from TRBV20-1 and TRBJ2-2; TRBD1 might be the D (6 bases). The CDR3 is made up of 13 amino acids. CDR1 DFQATT and CDR2 SNEGSKA come from the germline V gene (reference sequence). CDR3 sequence reads: CSAEGENTGELFF. The CDR3 nucleotides read TGCAGCGCTGAGGGGGAGAACACCGGGGAGCTGTTTTTT.